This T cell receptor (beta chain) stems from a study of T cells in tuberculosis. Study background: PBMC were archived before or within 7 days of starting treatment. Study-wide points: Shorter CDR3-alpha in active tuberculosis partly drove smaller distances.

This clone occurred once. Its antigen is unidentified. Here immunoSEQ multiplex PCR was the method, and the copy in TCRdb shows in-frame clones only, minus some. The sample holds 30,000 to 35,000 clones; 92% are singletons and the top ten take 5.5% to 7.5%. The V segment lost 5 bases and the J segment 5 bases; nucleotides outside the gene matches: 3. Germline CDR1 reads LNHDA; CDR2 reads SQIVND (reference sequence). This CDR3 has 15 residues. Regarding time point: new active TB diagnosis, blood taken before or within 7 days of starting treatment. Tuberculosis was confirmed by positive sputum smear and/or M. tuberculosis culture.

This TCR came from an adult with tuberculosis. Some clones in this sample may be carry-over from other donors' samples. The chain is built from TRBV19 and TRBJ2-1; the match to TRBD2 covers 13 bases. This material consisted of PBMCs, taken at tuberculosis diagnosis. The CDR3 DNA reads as TGTGCCAGTAGTTCGACTAGCGGGGGGAACAATGAGCAGTTCTTC. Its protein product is CASSSTSGGNNEQFF.